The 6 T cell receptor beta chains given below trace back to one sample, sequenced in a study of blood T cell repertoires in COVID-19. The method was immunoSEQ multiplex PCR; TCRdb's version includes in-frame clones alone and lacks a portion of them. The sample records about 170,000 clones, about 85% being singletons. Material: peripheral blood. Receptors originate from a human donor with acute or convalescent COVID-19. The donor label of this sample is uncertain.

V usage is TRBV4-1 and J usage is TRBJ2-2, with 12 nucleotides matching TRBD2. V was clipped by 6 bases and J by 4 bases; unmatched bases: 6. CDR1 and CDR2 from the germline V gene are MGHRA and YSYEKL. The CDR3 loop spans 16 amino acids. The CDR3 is CASSLTSGSATGELFF. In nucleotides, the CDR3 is TGCGCCAGCAGTCTGACTAGCGGGAGTGCCACCGGGGAGCTGTTTTTT.

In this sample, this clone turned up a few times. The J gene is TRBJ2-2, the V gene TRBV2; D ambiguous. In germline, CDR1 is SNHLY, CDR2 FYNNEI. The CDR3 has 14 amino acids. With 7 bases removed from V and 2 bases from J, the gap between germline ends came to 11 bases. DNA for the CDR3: TGTGCCAGCAATGCAGGTTTAAACACCGGGGAGCTGTTTTTT. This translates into CASNAGLNTGELFF.

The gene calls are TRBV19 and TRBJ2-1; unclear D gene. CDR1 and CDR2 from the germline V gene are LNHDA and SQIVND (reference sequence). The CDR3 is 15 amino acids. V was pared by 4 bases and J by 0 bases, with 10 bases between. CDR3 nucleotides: TGTGCCAGTAGTACATCTGCGATCTCCTACAATGAGCAGTTCTTC. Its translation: CASSTSAISYNEQFF.

CDR3 DNA: TGTGCCAGCAGCATCTCGGGGTGGAGTTCCCAAGAGACCCAGTACTTC. Translated, it gives CASSISGWSSQETQYF. The chain links TRBV7-2 to TRBJ2-5; a possible D gene is TRBD2 (5 bases). V was clipped by 5 bases and J by 1 base, with 17 bases between them. CDR3 length: 16 amino acids. From germline, CDR1 is SGHTA and CDR2 FQGNSA.

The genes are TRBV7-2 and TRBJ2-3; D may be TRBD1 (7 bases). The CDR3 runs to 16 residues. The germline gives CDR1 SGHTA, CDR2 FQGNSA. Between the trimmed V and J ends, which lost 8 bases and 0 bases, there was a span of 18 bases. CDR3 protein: CASARGVGTSTDTQYF. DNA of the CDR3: TGTGCCAGCGCCAGGGGGGTGGGGACTAGCACAGATACGCAGTATTTT.

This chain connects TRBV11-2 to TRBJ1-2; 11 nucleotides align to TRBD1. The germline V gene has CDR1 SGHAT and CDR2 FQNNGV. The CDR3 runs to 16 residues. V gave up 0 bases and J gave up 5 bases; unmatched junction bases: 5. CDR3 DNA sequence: TGTGCCAGCAGCTTAGATGGGACAGGGGGTTCTTATGGCTACACCTTC. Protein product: CASSLDGTGGSYGYTF.